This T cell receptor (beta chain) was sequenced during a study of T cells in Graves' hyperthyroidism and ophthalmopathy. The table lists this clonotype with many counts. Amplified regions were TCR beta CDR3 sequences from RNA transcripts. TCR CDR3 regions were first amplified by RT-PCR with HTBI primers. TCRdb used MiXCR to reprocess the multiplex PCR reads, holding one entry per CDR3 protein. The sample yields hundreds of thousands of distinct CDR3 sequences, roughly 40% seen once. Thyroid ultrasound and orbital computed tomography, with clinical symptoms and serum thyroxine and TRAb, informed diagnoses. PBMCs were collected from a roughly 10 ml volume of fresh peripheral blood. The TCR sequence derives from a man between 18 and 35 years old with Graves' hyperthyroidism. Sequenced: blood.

CDR3 nucleotides: TGTGCCAGCAGTAGTGGAGGACTGAACACTGAAGCTTTCTTT. Amino acids: CASSSGGLNTEAFF. The chain employs TRBV12-3 or TRBV12-4 and TRBJ1-1; no clear D. This CDR3 has 14 residues. Deletions cut 5 bases from V and 0 bases from J, with 10 bases between.